Following are 15 T cell receptor beta chains from one sample sequenced in a study of control samples from healthy donors and cancer patients. The method was immunoSEQ multiplex PCR; TCRdb's version includes in-frame clones alone and lacks a portion of them. This table holds under 150,000 clones, around 86% found once. The sequenced material came from blood. All receptors derive from a man in his forties in good health.

This chain joins TRBV7-8 and TRBJ2-7, with 7 bases aligning to TRBD2. This CDR3 region has 16 residues. Germline values: CDR1 SGHVS, CDR2 FQNEAQ. After removal of 5 bases from V and 3 bases from J, the junction contained 13 bases not matched to a gene. CDR3 residues: CASSTPDRAGDYEQYF. CDR3 nucleotides: TGTGCCAGCAGCACACCCGATCGGGCGGGAGACTACGAGCAGTACTTC.

This clone was observed a single time. The chain couples TRBV18 to TRBJ1-2, with D uncertain. V was pared by 3 bases and J by 0 bases, with 11 bases between. The germline gives CDR1 KGHSH, CDR2 LQKENI. The CDR3 is 15 residues long. The chain's CDR3 is CASSPLVDTNYGYTF. CDR3 nucleotide sequence: TGTGCCAGCTCACCGCTGGTAGATACTAACTATGGCTACACCTTC.

This chain uses TRBV5-1 with TRBJ2-2; maybe TRBD2 (6 bases). The ends were cut back, 3 bases at V and 14 bases at J, with 17 bases in the middle. The CDR3 is made up of 13 amino acids. Germline-derived CDR1 and CDR2 are SGHRS and YFSETQ. CDR3 sequence (DNA): TGCGCCAGCAGCTACCGGGAGCAAGGGGTACTGTTTTTT. Encoded protein: CASSYREQGVLFF. The full variable domain, rest sourced from reference TRBV5-1 and TRBJ2-2, is KAGVTQTPRYLIKTRGQQVTLSCSPISGHRSVSWYQQTPGQGLQFLFEYFSETQRNKGNFPGRFSGRQFSNSRSEMNVSTLELGDSALYLCASSYREQGVLFFGEGSRLTVL.

V is TRBV11-2 and J is TRBJ1-2; 11 positions agree with TRBD1. The CDR3 has 15 amino acids. Looked up from germline, CDR1 is SGHAT and CDR2 is FQNNGV. J gave up 8 bases and V 5 bases, and 10 bases lay outside the gene matches. For the CDR3, the DNA is TGTGCCAGCAGCCCCCTCGGACAGGGGGCTTACGGCTACACCTTC. Its translation: CASSPLGQGAYGYTF.

This clone was detected once. The chain recombines TRBV11-3 with TRBJ2-1, with D possibly matching TRBD2 (6 bases). Germline assignment: CDR1 SGHNT and CDR2 YENEEA. The CDR3 loop spans 14 amino acids. V was clipped by 3 bases and J by 4 bases, with 10 bases between them. CDR3 bases: TGTGCCAGCAGCTTTCTGGGGGGATACAATGAGCAGTTCTTC. It specifies CASSFLGGYNEQFF.

The chain has TRBV5-4 and TRBJ2-1; possibly TRBD1 or TRBD2 for D (6 bases each). V was clipped by 4 bases and J by 5 bases, with 13 bases between them. This CDR3 region has 14 residues. Germline loops: CDR1 SGHNT, CDR2 YYREEE (reference sequence). For the CDR3, the DNA is TGTGCCAGCAGCCCACGTGGGGGGCACAATGAGCAGTTCTTC. Amino acid sequence: CASSPRGGHNEQFF.

V usage is TRBV19 and J usage is TRBJ2-3, with 7 bases matching TRBD1. The germline V gene has CDR1 LNHDA and CDR2 SQIVND (reference sequence). V lost 4 bases, J lost 6 bases, and 7 bases stayed unmatched. This CDR3 contains 14 residues. The chain's CDR3 is CASSTDRARDTQYF. The CDR3 DNA sequence: TGTGCCAGTAGTACAGACAGGGCGAGGGATACGCAGTATTTT.

The V gene is TRBV9, the J gene TRBJ2-6, with TRBD1 identical over 9 bases. Germline assignment: CDR1 SGDLS and CDR2 YYNGEE. The V gene end was trimmed by 4 bases and the J gene end by 2 bases; junction bases not matched to a gene: 10. The CDR3 consists of 18 residues. The CDR3 DNA follows: TGTGCCAGCAGCCCCCGGGACAGGGTCTACGCTGGGGCCAACGTCCTGACTTTC. Translating gives CASSPRDRVYAGANVLTF.

The rearrangement links TRBV7-9 to TRBJ1-3, with no clear D. CDR3 length: 12 residues. The ends were cut back, 5 bases at V and 5 bases at J, with 7 bases in the middle. CDR1 is SEHNR and CDR2 is FQNEAQ in the germline V gene (reference sequence). The CDR3 spells CASSRDRNTIYF. The CDR3 DNA is TGTGCCAGCAGCAGAGATAGAAACACCATATATTTT.

The chain has TRBV6-6 and TRBJ1-3; 8 nucleotides match TRBD1. The CDR3 is 15 residues long. V gave up 6 bases and J gave up 0 bases; unmatched junction bases: 4. CDR1 is MNHNY and CDR2 is SVGAGI in the germline V gene (reference sequence). The CDR3 sequence: CASRSGTGSGNTIYF. CDR3 sequence (DNA): TGTGCCAGCAGATCCGGGACAGGCTCTGGAAACACCATATATTTT.

The chain links TRBV15 to TRBJ2-5; D may be TRBD2 (6 bases). The CDR3 has 14 residues. V lost 5 bases to trimming and J lost 7 bases, with 17 bases between them. Germline CDR1 LNHNV, CDR2 YYDKDF (reference sequence). The CDR3 sequence: CATSLNRLGGTQYF. The CDR3 DNA reads TGTGCCACCAGCCTGAACAGGCTCGGGGGGACCCAGTACTTC.

DNA of the CDR3: TGTGCCAGCAGCTCGTGGGTGGGACAGGGCGCCCGGGAGCTGTTTTTT. Translating it yields CASSSWVGQGARELFF. V gene TRBV11-2 combines with J gene TRBJ2-2, with 9 bases lining up with TRBD1. J was trimmed by 9 bases and V by 4 bases; bases with no gene match: 12. The CDR3 sequence is 16 residues long. CDR1 is SGHAT, CDR2 FQNNGV, per germline.

The chain combines TRBV6-1 with TRBJ2-3; the D gene is possibly TRBD2 (7 bases). This CDR3 spans 14 amino acids. V lost 2 bases and J lost 9, with 15 bases in between. Per the germline V gene, CDR1 is MNHNS and CDR2 is SASEGT. The CDR3 DNA follows: TGTGCCAGCAGTGAACGCGGGGGCCTGCACACGCAGTATTTT. Translation: CASSERGGLHTQYF.

The chain couples TRBV5-6 to TRBJ1-2; possibly TRBD1 for D (5 bases). Between the trimmed V and J ends, which lost 2 bases and 2 bases, there was a span of 13 bases. The length of the CDR3 is 15 residues. Germline CDR1 and CDR2: SGHDT and YYEEEE. The CDR3 DNA is TGTGCCAGCAGCTTTAAATCCGGGGGAAACTATGGCTACACCTTC. Protein sequence: CASSFKSGGNYGYTF.

The gene calls are TRBV29-1 and TRBJ2-7; D is unresolved. The ends were cut back, 3 bases at V and 0 bases at J, with 6 bases in the middle. This CDR3 region has 12 residues. Germline V gives CDR1 SQVTM, CDR2 ANQGSEA. The CDR3 DNA follows: TGCAGCGTTGATGGCGACTCCTACGAGCAGTACTTC. Its protein is CSVDGDSYEQYF.